The 12 T cell receptor beta chains in this list originate from one sample, sequenced in a study of T cell changes during pregnancy in multiple sclerosis. Assay: immunoSEQ multiplex PCR; the TCRdb copy retains only in-frame clones and omits some. The repertoire holds about 32,000 clones, with roughly nine tenths as singletons. The sample in question was CD4+ T cells from peripheral blood mononuclear cells, obtained after pregnancy. The receptors stem from a female donor in good health, enrolled as a control in a pregnancy study.

V usage is TRBV18 and J usage is TRBJ2-5; 7 bases fit TRBD1. The CDR3 totals 16 residues. Germline V gene lookup returns CDR1 KGHSH and CDR2 LQKENI. Trimming cost V 3 bases and J 2 bases; bases outside gene matches: 9. CDR3 in amino acids: CASSPLTGWGQETQYF. The CDR3 DNA sequence: TGTGCCAGCTCACCCCTGACAGGGTGGGGGCAAGAGACCCAGTACTTC.

The V and J genes are TRBV2 and TRBJ2-5; TRBD1 aligns across 10 bases. Germline V lookup: CDR1 SNHLY, CDR2 FYNNEI. J was trimmed by 9 bases and V by 4 bases; bases with no gene match: 5. CDR3 length equals 13 residues. Here the CDR3 DNA reads TGTGCCAGCAGTGGGACAGGACAGGGGGCCCAGTACTTC. Its protein product is CASSGTGQGAQYF.

This clone was detected only once. This rearrangement joins TRBV9 to TRBJ1-4, with D unclear. CDR1 is SGDLS and CDR2 is YYNGEE in the germline V gene. V was clipped by 0 bases and J by 5 bases, with 8 bases between them. The CDR3 covers 14 residues. The CDR3 protein is CASSVAGLNEKLFF. CDR3 nucleotide sequence: TGTGCCAGCAGCGTAGCTGGGCTCAATGAAAAACTGTTTTTT.

The chain joins TRBV6-8 to TRBJ1-3, with D possibly TRBD1 on 6 matching bases. The germline gives CDR1 MNHGY, CDR2 SAAAGT. V was shortened by 5 bases and J by 0 bases, with 14 bases between the two germline ends. The CDR3 covers 16 residues. CDR3 residues: CASSPASDSSGNTIYF. The DNA of the CDR3 is TGTGCCAGCAGTCCAGCCTCGGACAGCTCTGGAAACACCATATATTTT.

The J gene is TRBJ1-2, the V gene TRBV7-2, with 8 nucleotides matching TRBD1. Germline CDR1 and CDR2: SGHTA and FQGNSA. This CDR3 is 14 amino acids long. Trimming took 3 bases from V and 8 from J; bases not matched to a gene: 8. CDR3: CASSLSQGAGGYTF. CDR3 in DNA: TGTGCCAGCAGCTTGTCCCAGGGGGCGGGCGGCTACACCTTC.

V gene TRBV28 combines with J gene TRBJ1-1; D is undetermined. The CDR3 totals 12 residues. Germline V gene sequence: CDR1 MDHEN, CDR2 SYDVKM. Deletions cut 6 bases from V and 7 bases from J, with 12 bases between. This CDR3 reads CASSLREGEAFF. CDR3 in DNA: TGTGCCAGCAGCTTGAGGGAGGGTGAAGCTTTCTTT. Full variable domain (rest looked up from reference TRBV28 and TRBJ1-1): DVKVTQSSRYLVKRTGEKVFLECVQDMDHENMFWYRQDPGLGLRLIYFSYDVKMKEKGDIPEGYSVSREKKERFSLILESASTNQTSMYLCASSLREGEAFFGQGTRLTVV.

The rearrangement joins TRBV4-3 to TRBJ1-1; TRBD1 might be the D (5 bases). V lost 4 bases and J 3 bases, leaving 9 bases between the germline ends. CDR3 length equals 13 residues. The germline V gene has CDR1 LGHNA and CDR2 YSLEER. CDR3 region: CASSLGGDTEAFF. CDR3 in DNA: TGCGCCAGCAGCCTCGGAGGGGACACTGAAGCTTTCTTT.

V is TRBV5-5 and J is TRBJ2-5, with TRBD2 identical over 16 bases. CDR1 SGHKS and CDR2 YYEKEE come from the germline V gene (reference sequence). CDR3 length: 16 amino acids. The V and J ends lost 4 bases and 4 bases, in that order; junction bases with no gene match: 4. The CDR3 DNA sequence: TGTGCCAGCAGCGGGGGACTAGCGGGAGGGCGAGAGACCCAGTACTTC. It codes for CASSGGLAGGRETQYF. The full variable domain, completed using reference TRBV5-5 and TRBJ2-5, is DAGVTQSPTHLIKTRGQQVTLRCSPISGHKSVSWYQQVLGQGPQFIFQYYEKEERGRGNFPDRFSARQFPNYSSELNVNALLLGDSALYLCASSGGLAGGRETQYFGPGTRLLVL.

This clone was counted a single time. This chain uses TRBV11-1 with TRBJ2-7; weak D call: TRBD2 (6 bases). CDR3 size: 16 residues. CDR1 and CDR2 (germline): SGHAT, FQDESV (reference sequence). Trimming took off 3 bases at V and 3 bases at J, with 18 bases between the two ends. The CDR3 protein is CASSLGVAVQDYEQYF. The DNA for the CDR3 is TGTGCCAGCAGCTTGGGTGTAGCGGTTCAAGACTACGAGCAGTACTTC. The variable domain in full, with the rest retrieved from reference TRBV11-1 and TRBJ2-7, is EAEVAQSPRYKITEKSQAVAFWCDPISGHATLYWYRQILGQGPELLVQFQDESVVDDSQLPKDRFSAERLKGVDSTLKIQPAELGDSAMYLCASSLGVAVQDYEQYFGPGTRLTVT.

The chain combines TRBV19 with TRBJ2-7; D uncertain. Trimming cost V 5 bases and J 6 bases, with 11 bases left between them. Germline V gene lookup returns CDR1 LNHDA and CDR2 SQIVND (reference sequence). The CDR3 sequence is 12 residues long. The CDR3 spells CASSQPQAEQYF. For the CDR3, the DNA is TGTGCCAGTAGTCAGCCCCAGGCCGAGCAGTACTTC.

This chain links TRBV6-5 with TRBJ1-1; D call uncertain. The CDR3 loop spans 15 amino acids. Germline CDR1 is MNHEY and CDR2 is SVGAGI. The germline V and J ends were trimmed by 2 bases and 0 bases, with 10 bases remaining between them. Here the CDR3 reads CASSYVHSMNTEAFF. The CDR3 DNA reads as TGTGCCAGCAGTTACGTCCACAGCATGAACACTGAAGCTTTCTTT.

This chain joins TRBV7-3 and TRBJ2-3; 7 bases match TRBD1. This CDR3 contains 15 residues. J was trimmed by 2 bases and V by 3 bases; bases with no gene match: 5. Germline CDR1 and CDR2: SGHTA and FQGTGA. The CDR3 loop is CASSFGQGDTDTQYF. The DNA for the CDR3 is TGTGCCAGCAGCTTCGGCCAGGGGGACACAGATACGCAGTATTTT.